This T cell receptor beta chain was found in a study of cytomegalovirus exposure and HLA in healthy donors. The protocol was immunoSEQ multiplex PCR, while the TCRdb copy is restricted to in-frame clones and leaves out a portion. The sample yields about 64,000 clones, 75% to 90% seen once. The sample taken for sequencing was PBMCs. This clonotype was sampled from a woman aged 18-30 years in good health and CMV-seronegative.

CDR3 nucleotides: TGTGCCAGCAGCTCGCGACAGGGGAGTAATGAAAAACTGTTTTTT. Encoded protein: CASSSRQGSNEKLFF. The rearrangement uses TRBV7-2 and TRBJ1-4; 8 nucleotides line up with TRBD1. With V trimmed by 4 bases and J by 4 bases, 5 bases remained unmatched. This CDR3 contains 15 residues. CDR1 and CDR2 from the germline V gene are SGHTA and FQGNSA.